The rows below give T cell receptor beta chains drawn from one sample of a study of control samples from healthy donors and cancer patients. Assay used: immunoSEQ multiplex PCR; TCRdb lists only in-frame clones, some missing. The sample lists about 170,000 clones, approximately 90% occurring once. Source material: blood. These receptor sequences come from a man aged 30 to 45 in good health. Both conserved end residues are part of each CDR3. A D gene is named only where the DNA matches it firmly. Some rows mark clone size as missing; the rest say once, few, many or name a class of expanded clone.

NA,TRBJ1-1,NA,TRBV3-1/TRBV3-2,CASSQARTEDTEAFF,TGTGCCAGCAGCCAAGCCCGAACAGAAGACACTGAAGCTTTCTTT
NA,TRBJ1-4,NA,TRBV2,CASRDTTNEKLFF,TGTGCCAGCAGGGATACAACTAATGAAAAACTGTTTTTT
NA,TRBJ2-2,NA,TRBV7-9,CASSLGATGELFF,TGTGCCAGCAGCTTAGGAGCCACCGGGGAGCTGTTTTTT
once,TRBJ1-1,NA,TRBV15,CATSRGRGDTEAFF,TGTGCCACCAGCCGCGGGAGAGGGGACACTGAAGCTTTCTTT
NA,TRBJ2-1,NA,TRBV12-3/TRBV12-4,CASTLDGEQFF,TGTGCCAGCACCCTAGACGGTGAGCAGTTCTTC
NA,TRBJ1-1,NA,TRBV5-1,CASSAETRAYTEAFF,TGCGCCAGCAGCGCTGAGACTCGGGCCTACACTGAAGCTTTCTTT
NA,TRBJ1-2,NA,TRBV27,CASSGRRLSYYGYTF,TGTGCCAGCAGTGGACGCAGGCTTTCGTACTATGGCTACACCTTC
NA,TRBJ1-1,NA,TRBV13,CASSRGGEGEAFF,TGTGCCAGCAGCCGCGGGGGAGAGGGTGAAGCTTTCTTT
NA,TRBJ1-1,NA,TRBV6-5,CASSRGHKNTEAFF,TGTGCCAGCAGCCGCGGACATAAGAACACTGAAGCTTTCTTT
NA,TRBJ2-7,NA,TRBV3-1/TRBV3-2,CASSQGRGHYEQYF,TGTGCCAGCAGCCAAGGGCGGGGACACTACGAGCAGTACTTC
NA,TRBJ2-5,NA,TRBV30,CAWSSQTGETQYF,TGTGCCTGGAGTTCCCAGACGGGGGAGACCCAGTACTTC
NA,TRBJ2-5,TRBD2,TRBV5-4,CASSLVAGGGYRAGGETQYF,TGTGCCAGCAGCTTGGTGGCGGGCGGGGGATACCGGGCGGGGGGAGAGACCCAGTACTTC
NA,TRBJ1-5,NA,TRBV2,CASSEMKGVQPQHF,TGTGCCAGCAGTGAAATGAAGGGGGTACAGCCCCAGCATTTT
NA,TRBJ2-3,NA,TRBV12-3/TRBV12-4,CASSIKSVDTQYF,TGTGCCAGCAGTATCAAATCTGTCGATACGCAGTATTTT
NA,TRBJ1-2,TRBD1,TRBV2,CASRLGQLYGYTF,TGTGCCAGCAGGCTGGGACAGCTCTATGGCTACACCTTC
NA,TRBJ1-6,NA,TRBV6-5,CASSWGSVNSPLHF,TGTGCCAGCAGTTGGGGGAGTGTTAATTCACCCCTCCACTTT
NA,TRBJ1-5,NA,TRBV28,CASSLRYSNQPQHF,TGTGCCAGCAGTTTAAGGTATAGCAATCAGCCCCAGCATTTT
once,TRBJ1-4,NA,TRBV9,CASSVEKLFF,TGTGCCAGCTCGGTTGAAAAACTGTTTTTT
once,TRBJ1-4,NA,TRBV5-1,CASSARGGLLLKNEKLFF,TGCGCCAGCAGCGCCCGAGGGGGTTTGTTGTTAAAGAATGAAAAACTGTTTTTT
NA,TRBJ1-1,NA,TRBV7-8,CASSAQGGDTEAFF,TGTGCCAGCAGCGCCCAAGGAGGGGACACTGAAGCTTTCTTT
few,TRBJ1-4,TRBD1,TRBV27,CASSARGLNEKLFF,TGTGCCAGCAGTGCCAGGGGGCTGAATGAAAAACTGTTTTTT
NA,TRBJ1-2,NA,TRBV28,CASSTGGALRGYTF,TGTGCCAGCAGTACCGGCGGGGCCCTTCGGGGCTACACCTTC
few,TRBJ2-7,TRBD2,TRBV27,CASSRTSAPRAYEQYF,TGTGCCAGCAGCCGAACTAGCGCCCCACGGGCTTACGAGCAGTACTTC
NA,TRBJ1-5,TRBD1,TRBV10-3,CAISESIRGPLNQPQHF,TGTGCCATCAGTGAGTCGATCAGGGGGCCATTAAATCAGCCCCAGCATTTT
NA,TRBJ1-2,NA,TRBV19,CASSPGRQLYGYTF,TGTGCCAGTAGTCCGGGACGGCAGCTCTATGGCTACACCTTC
NA,TRBJ1-1,NA,TRBV4-3,CASSQERNTEAFF,TGCGCCAGCAGCCAAGAGAGGAACACTGAAGCTTTCTTT
NA,TRBJ2-1,TRBD2,TRBV5-6,CASSSISGRSYNEQFF,TGTGCCAGCAGCTCCATAAGCGGGAGATCCTACAATGAGCAGTTCTTC
NA,TRBJ2-1,TRBD1,TRBV7-9,CASSWGQGNSYNEQFF,TGTGCCAGCAGCTGGGGACAGGGAAACTCCTACAATGAGCAGTTCTTC
NA,TRBJ2-1,TRBD2,TRBV20-1,CSASWASGGMNEQFF,TGCAGTGCTAGTTGGGCCAGCGGGGGGATGAATGAGCAGTTCTTC
NA,TRBJ2-5,NA,TRBV19,CASSNRPQETQYF,TGTGCCAGTAGTAACCGGCCGCAAGAGACCCAGTACTTC
NA,TRBJ1-1,NA,TRBV29-1,CSDVPGNTEAFF,TGCAGCGACGTGCCGGGGAACACTGAAGCTTTCTTT
NA,TRBJ1-6,TRBD1,TRBV6-5,CASTQGPQSPLHF,TGTGCCAGCACACAGGGGCCACAATCACCCCTCCACTTT
NA,TRBJ1-1,NA,TRBV18,CASSQSRAEYTEAFF,TGTGCCAGCTCACAGAGCAGGGCAGAGTACACTGAAGCTTTCTTT
NA,TRBJ2-7,NA,TRBV5-1,CASSLTTATYEQYF,TGCGCCAGCAGCCTGACGACTGCTACCTACGAGCAGTACTTC
NA,TRBJ1-1,NA,TRBV5-5,CASRRGGLNTEAFF,TGTGCCAGCAGACGCGGGGGACTAAACACTGAAGCTTTCTTT
NA,TRBJ2-5,NA,TRBV4-1,CASSQGPMETQYF,TGCGCCAGCAGCCAAGGTCCTATGGAGACCCAGTACTTC